This entry lists 32 T cell receptor beta chains sequenced from one sample in a study of T cell repertoires in ileal Crohn's disease. The time point denotes: neoterminal ileum biopsy at postoperative endoscopy, about 6 months after surgery. Sequencing was performed with immunoSEQ multiplex PCR; in TCRdb, only in-frame clones are kept and a portion is missing. Found here are roughly 20,000 clones, more than 65% of them singletons; the top ten hold around 3.9%. Input material: ileal tissue. The receptors originated from an adult with Crohn's disease.

J is TRBJ2-5 and V is TRBV7-2; TRBD2 matches 7 bases. Germline V gene lookup returns CDR1 SGHTA and CDR2 FQGNSA. The CDR3 spans 14 residues. With 4 bases clipped from V and 4 bases from J, the junction kept 6 bases outside the gene matches. The CDR3, as DNA: TGTGCCAGCAGCTCGGCTAGCGGACCAGAGACCCAGTACTTC. It yields the protein CASSSASGPETQYF.

This clone was observed a handful of times. V gene TRBV30 combines with J gene TRBJ2-1; D might be TRBD2 (5 bases). Germline CDR1 GTSNPN, CDR2 SVGIG (reference sequence). CDR3 length: 14 residues. Trimming took 0 bases from V and 11 from J, leaving 17 bases between them. The CDR3 protein is CAWSVGQLVRQQFF. The CDR3 DNA is TGTGCCTGGAGTGTCGGTCAACTAGTTAGGCAGCAGTTCTTC.

This rearrangement joins TRBV5-1 to TRBJ2-7; 7 bases align to TRBD2. Looked up from germline, CDR1 is SGHRS and CDR2 is YFSETQ. The CDR3 has 15 amino acids. V was pared by 4 bases and J by 6 bases, with 13 bases of the junction left unmatched. CDR3: CASSRLGGSSGEQYF. The DNA of the CDR3 is TGCGCCAGCAGCCGTCTCGGGGGGAGCAGCGGCGAGCAGTACTTC.

This sequence joins TRBV7-9 and TRBJ2-3, with TRBD2 identical over 8 bases. Per the germline V gene, CDR1 is SEHNR and CDR2 is FQNEAQ (reference sequence). The CDR3 is 15 amino acids. V lost 2 bases to trimming and J lost 5 bases; unmatched junction nucleotides: 6. CDR3: CASSLLGGGRDTQYF. The CDR3 DNA follows: TGTGCCAGCAGCTTACTCGGCGGGGGGCGAGATACGCAGTATTTT.

The V gene is TRBV7-6, the J gene TRBJ2-7, with TRBD1 identical over 7 bases. Germline V gene data show CDR1 as SGHVS and CDR2 as FNYEAQ. The CDR3 extends over 14 amino acids. V lost 5 bases, J lost 3 bases, and 7 bases stayed unmatched. The CDR3 DNA follows: TGTGCCAGCAGCCCGAGACAGGGACGCTACGAGCAGTACTTC. Amino acids: CASSPRQGRYEQYF.

The genes are TRBV20-1 and TRBJ2-3; possible D gene TRBD1, 6 bases. Germline V CDR1 and CDR2: DFQATT, SNEGSKA (reference sequence). V was trimmed by 6 bases and J by 5 bases, leaving 9 bases between them. The CDR3 length is 11 residues. This chain's CDR3 is CSAPGQDTQYF. CDR3 in DNA: TGCAGTGCCCCGGGACAAGATACGCAGTATTTT.

This clone was counted a few times. The chain carries TRBV2 and TRBJ1-1; no clear D gene. This CDR3 is 12 amino acids long. CDR1 is SNHLY and CDR2 is FYNNEI in the germline V gene. Trimming stripped 6 bases from V and 3 bases from J, with 8 bases between. CDR3 residues: CASRWGDTEAFF. As DNA, the CDR3 is TGTGCCAGCAGATGGGGAGACACTGAAGCTTTCTTT.

This chain uses TRBV5-6 with TRBJ2-7; the match to TRBD2 covers 9 bases. V trimming: 5 bases; J trimming: 2 bases; junction bases outside the gene matches: 11. This CDR3 has 16 residues. Per the germline V gene, CDR1 is SGHDT and CDR2 is YYEEEE. The CDR3 loop is CASRRLAEVIPYEQYF. The CDR3 nucleotides are TGTGCCAGCAGAAGACTAGCGGAAGTCATCCCCTACGAGCAGTACTTC.

The chain is built from TRBV6-5 and TRBJ2-7, with D tentatively TRBD2 (5 bases). Germline V lookup: CDR1 MNHEY, CDR2 SVGAGI. V was shortened by 6 bases and J by 0 bases, with 15 bases between the two germline ends. This CDR3 region has 15 residues. Written as DNA, the CDR3 is TGTGCCAGCAGGACCAAAATACTAGGCTCCTACGAGCAGTACTTC. Its translation is CASRTKILGSYEQYF.

In its sample, this clone was seen once. The gene calls are TRBV4-1 and TRBJ1-4; 9 bases align to TRBD1. V shed 4 bases, J shed 7 bases, and the junction held 22 bases outside the gene matches. Per germline, CDR1 MGHRA and CDR2 YSYEKL. The CDR3 spans 20 residues. CDR3 residues: CASSPQFRPGTGNGGEKLFF. The CDR3 DNA reads as TGCGCCAGCAGCCCACAATTCCGTCCCGGGACAGGGAATGGCGGTGAAAAACTGTTTTTT.

This clone occurred a few times. The chain carries TRBV19 and TRBJ1-2, with TRBD1 as a possible D gene (6 bases). Trimming shortened V by 8 bases and J by 4 bases, and 14 bases separated the two germline ends. Germline V CDR1 and CDR2: LNHDA, SQIVND (reference sequence). This CDR3 is 13 amino acids long. The CDR3 DNA reads as TGTGCCAGTCAGGGGAAGCCCTTCTATGGCTACACCTTC. This translates into CASQGKPFYGYTF.

CDR3 residues: CASSFSPGEKLFF. The DNA of the CDR3 is TGCGCCAGCAGCTTTTCGCCGGGAGAAAAACTGTTTTTT. The chain couples TRBV5-1 to TRBJ1-4, with D unresolved. The ends were cut back, 2 bases at V and 8 bases at J, with 10 bases in the middle. Looked up from germline, CDR1 is SGHRS and CDR2 is YFSETQ. CDR3 size: 13 residues. Full variable domain (rest looked up from reference TRBV5-1 and TRBJ1-4): KAGVTQTPRYLIKTRGQQVTLSCSPISGHRSVSWYQQTPGQGLQFLFEYFSETQRNKGNFPGRFSGRQFSNSRSEMNVSTLELGDSALYLCASSFSPGEKLFFGSGTQLSVL.

This clone was found a few times. V gene TRBV5-1 combines with J gene TRBJ2-3; 9 bases are a match to TRBD2. This CDR3 spans 19 amino acids. V lost 4 bases and J lost 1; bases outside the gene matches: 16. Looked up from germline, CDR1 is SGHRS and CDR2 is YFSETQ. CDR3 DNA sequence: TGCGCCAGCAGCCAGGGGACTAGCTTAGTGCCCCGGCGCACAGATACGCAGTATTTT. Translated, it gives CASSQGTSLVPRRTDTQYF.

The chain uses TRBV5-1 and TRBJ2-2, with a weak D call TRBD2 (5 bases). Trimming stripped 6 bases from V and 3 bases from J, with 18 bases between. The germline V gene encodes CDR1 SGHRS and CDR2 YFSETQ. This CDR3 contains 16 residues. The CDR3: CASTLQLSVDTGELFF. The DNA for the CDR3 is TGCGCCAGCACCCTGCAACTTAGCGTAGACACCGGGGAGCTGTTTTTT. Using reference TRBV5-1 and TRBJ2-2 for the parts outside the CDR3, the full variable domain is KAGVTQTPRYLIKTRGQQVTLSCSPISGHRSVSWYQQTPGQGLQFLFEYFSETQRNKGNFPGRFSGRQFSNSRSEMNVSTLELGDSALYLCASTLQLSVDTGELFFGEGSRLTVL.

This chain uses TRBV4-3 with TRBJ2-5, with 9 bases aligning to TRBD2. Trimming at V came to 0 bases and at J to 4 bases, leaving 9 bases not matched to a gene. The CDR3 contains 17 residues. Per the germline V gene, CDR1 is LGHNA and CDR2 is YSLEER. CDR3 sequence (DNA): TGCGCCAGCAGCCAAGATGTTCGCGGGGGGGTCTTAGAGACCCAGTACTTC. Its translation is CASSQDVRGGVLETQYF.

This chain uses TRBV4-2 with TRBJ2-2; TRBD2 aligns across 10 bases. Germline values: CDR1 LGHNA, CDR2 YNFKEQ. The ends lost 0 bases at V and 4 bases at J; junction bases unmatched: 14. The CDR3 runs 20 residues. The CDR3 here is CASSQDGASGGQPSTGELFF. CDR3 nucleotides: TGTGCCAGCAGCCAAGATGGTGCTAGCGGGGGCCAACCGAGCACCGGGGAGCTGTTTTTT.

This chain uses TRBV7-9 with TRBJ1-2; 7 bases match TRBD1. The CDR3 is 13 amino acids. V gave up 4 bases and J gave up 7 bases; unmatched junction bases: 6. Germline V lookup: CDR1 SEHNR, CDR2 FQNEAQ (reference sequence). CDR3: CASSYPGGGGYTF. In nucleotides, the CDR3 is TGTGCCAGCAGCTACCCAGGGGGAGGTGGCTACACCTTC.

The gene calls are TRBV6-1 and TRBJ1-2; D gene unclear. The V and J ends lost 10 bases and 6 bases respectively, with 18 bases between them. The CDR3 contains 13 residues. Germline lookup yields CDR1 MNHNS and CDR2 SASEGT. The CDR3 here is CATRAHGRDGYTF. The CDR3 region has the DNA TGTGCCACCCGCGCCCACGGGCGGGATGGCTACACCTTC.

The V call is TRBV5-1, the J call TRBJ2-1, with 11 nucleotides matching TRBD2. Germline V CDR1 and CDR2: SGHRS, YFSETQ. There are 14 residues in the CDR3. V shed 4 bases, J shed 11 bases, and the junction held 8 bases outside the gene matches. CDR3 amino acids: CASSSGLAGGQQFF. The CDR3 DNA follows: TGCGCCAGCAGCAGTGGTTTAGCGGGGGGGCAGCAGTTCTTC.

The V and J genes are TRBV18 and TRBJ1-1; D is possibly TRBD1 (5 bases). The CDR3 loop spans 15 amino acids. V shed 5 bases and J shed 3 bases, with 16 bases lying between them. CDR1 is KGHSH and CDR2 is LQKENI in the germline V gene. The CDR3 protein is CASSSVGSGDTEAFF. In nucleotides, the CDR3 is TGTGCCAGCTCATCCGTCGGGTCGGGGGACACTGAAGCTTTCTTT.

The J gene is TRBJ2-6, the V gene TRBV7-6, with TRBD1 as a possible D gene (5 bases). In germline, CDR1 is SGHVS, CDR2 FNYEAQ. V dropped 1 base and J dropped 0 bases, with 16 bases sitting between them. This CDR3 spans 19 amino acids. The CDR3 is CASSLVRTAGRSGANVLTF. The CDR3 bases are TGTGCCAGCAGCTTAGTACGAACGGCAGGGCGCTCTGGGGCCAACGTCCTGACTTTC.

J is TRBJ1-2 and V is TRBV2; the D is unclear. The CDR3 has 14 amino acids. The V gene lost 7 bases and the J gene lost 1 base, with 13 bases spanning the gap. Germline V gives CDR1 SNHLY, CDR2 FYNNEI. The CDR3 region is CASKFETSNYGYTF. CDR3 DNA sequence: TGTGCCAGCAAATTTGAGACAAGTAACTATGGCTACACCTTC.

The chain employs TRBV5-1 and TRBJ2-7, with D possibly TRBD2 on 7 matching bases. Per germline, CDR1 SGHRS and CDR2 YFSETQ. The CDR3 is 19 amino acids. V lost 4 bases and J 3 bases, leaving 29 bases between the germline ends. Written as DNA, the CDR3 is TGCGCCAGCAGCCCGAGGGGGACCTTAAATCGGGGGGCCTTCTACGAGCAGTACTTC. This encodes CASSPRGTLNRGAFYEQYF.

This chain connects TRBV4-3 to TRBJ2-7; no firm D call. Germline V gives CDR1 LGHNA, CDR2 YSLEER. The CDR3 spans 14 residues. V was cut by 3 bases and J by 0 bases, with 9 bases left in between. The CDR3 nucleotides read TGCGCCAGCAGCCAGGGCGCCTACTCCTACGAGCAGTACTTC. Protein sequence: CASSQGAYSYEQYF.

The chain links TRBV7-8 to TRBJ1-1; possibly TRBD1 for D (5 bases). The germline CDR1 and CDR2 sequences are SGHVS and FQNEAQ. Trimming cost V 0 bases and J 4 bases, with 6 bases left between them. The CDR3 has 13 amino acids. CDR3 nucleotide sequence: TGTGCCAGCAGCTTAGCAGGGGCCACTGAAGCTTTCTTT. This gives the protein CASSLAGATEAFF. Variable domain in full (rest from reference TRBV7-8 and TRBJ1-1): GAGVSQSPRYKVAKRGQDVALRCDPISGHVSLFWYQQALGQGPEFLTYFQNEAQLDKSGLPSDRFFAERPEGSVSTLKIQRTQQEDSAVYLCASSLAGATEAFFGQGTRLTVV.

V usage is TRBV4-2 and J usage is TRBJ2-2; TRBD2 aligns across 8 bases. Germline loops: CDR1 LGHNA, CDR2 YNFKEQ. This CDR3 contains 15 residues. V lost 4 bases, J lost 7 bases, and 8 bases stayed unmatched. The CDR3 coding sequence is TGTGCCAGCAGCCTCGGGACTAGGAGCGGCGGGGAGCTGTTTTTT. Translated, it gives CASSLGTRSGGELFF.

V usage is TRBV5-1 and J usage is TRBJ2-3; 7 bases are a match to TRBD1. Losses at the gene ends were 6 bases for V and 1 base for J; bases not matched to a gene: 2. CDR1 and CDR2 from the germline V gene are SGHRS and YFSETQ. The CDR3 is 13 amino acids. The CDR3 here is CASTGQGTDTQYF. The CDR3 region has the DNA TGCGCCAGCACCGGACAGGGCACAGATACGCAGTATTTT.

The count of this clone is one. This chain connects TRBV4-2 to TRBJ2-7; a weak D match, TRBD1 (6 bases). Germline V gene sequence: CDR1 LGHNA, CDR2 YNFKEQ. The V and J ends lost 0 bases and 6 bases respectively, with 12 bases between them. This CDR3 contains 14 residues. DNA for the CDR3: TGTGCCAGCAGCCAAGAATCTCGAGGGGGCGAGCAGTACTTC. Translating gives CASSQESRGGEQYF.

This clone was picked up one time. This sequence joins TRBV5-4 and TRBJ2-1; possible D gene TRBD1, 5 bases. CDR1 is SGHNT, CDR2 YYREEE, per germline (reference sequence). V was cut by 5 bases and J by 8 bases, with 14 bases left in between. This CDR3 is 13 amino acids long. The CDR3, as DNA: TGTGCCAGCAGTGGGGCAGGACGGGATGAGCAGTTCTTC. It yields the protein CASSGAGRDEQFF.

The V gene is TRBV13, the J gene TRBJ2-3, with D possibly TRBD1 on 6 matching bases. The germline V gene encodes CDR1 PRHDT and CDR2 FYEKMQ (reference sequence). The CDR3 totals 13 residues. V lost 5 bases and J 10 bases, leaving 16 bases between the germline ends. CDR3 DNA: TGTGCCAGCAGCCCCCCCGACAGGATAGCGCAGTATTTT. Encoded protein: CASSPPDRIAQYF.

Only a few counts were recorded for this clone. The chain couples TRBV19 to TRBJ1-1; possible D gene TRBD1, 6 bases. The CDR3 loop spans 13 amino acids. Germline V gene data show CDR1 as LNHDA and CDR2 as SQIVND (reference sequence). V gave up 8 bases and J gave up 1 base, with 11 bases separating them. Here the CDR3 reads CASGPTGNTEAFF. The DNA of the CDR3 is TGTGCCAGTGGCCCGACAGGGAACACTGAAGCTTTCTTT. Variable domain in full (rest from reference TRBV19 and TRBJ1-1): DGGITQSPKYLFRKEGQNVTLSCEQNLNHDAMYWYRQDPGQGLRLIYYSQIVNDFQKGDIAEGYSVSREKKESFPLTVTSAQKNPTAFYLCASGPTGNTEAFFGQGTRLTVV.

The rearrangement joins TRBV6-6 to TRBJ1-1; D possibly corresponds to TRBD1 (5 bases). This CDR3 has 14 amino acids. Germline V gene lookup returns CDR1 MNHNY and CDR2 SVGAGI (reference sequence). V lost 0 bases to trimming and J lost 4 bases, with 9 bases between them. The CDR3 loop reads CASSYSTGGTEAFF. The DNA for the CDR3 is TGTGCCAGCAGTTACTCGACGGGGGGCACTGAAGCTTTCTTT.